One and the same sample provided the 8 T cell receptor beta chains below, sequenced in a study of T-cell memory formation after mild COVID-19. TCRdb ran MiXCR on the 5' RACE reads and lists one entry per CDR3 protein. This table holds about 110,000 distinct CDR3 sequences, 15% to 20% found once. What was sequenced was PBMCs or a T cell subset sorted from them (not recorded which). The receptors originated from a man aged 18 to 35 who had mild COVID-19 (a few samples of this study predate the infection). Cell type and time point are not known.

The V gene is TRBV3-1, the J gene TRBJ1-2; possibly TRBD1 for D (5 bases). This CDR3 comprises 14 residues. V lost 0 bases, J lost 8 bases, and 13 bases lay in between. Per the germline V gene, CDR1 is LGHDT and CDR2 is YNNKEL (reference sequence). The CDR3 DNA reads as TGTGCCAGCAGCCAAGATCGCGGGGCGGGAGGCTACACCTTC. It translates to CASSQDRGAGGYTF.

V and J are TRBV7-6 and TRBJ1-1; D gene unclear. The V end was cut by 5 bases, the J end by 1 base, with 11 bases between. This CDR3 region has 14 residues. Germline values: CDR1 SGHVS, CDR2 FNYEAQ. CDR3 in DNA: TGTGCCAGCAGCCGTCCGTACAAGAACACTGAAGCTTTCTTT. Protein: CASSRPYKNTEAFF.

This clonotype appeared a few times. The chain combines TRBV29-1 with TRBJ2-7; 9 bases map to TRBD1. The germline gives CDR1 SQVTM, CDR2 ANQGSEA. Germline trimming cut 5 bases from V and 2 bases from J; bases unmatched to any gene: 7. This CDR3 has 14 amino acids. The CDR3 here is CSVSPGQGPYEQYF. CDR3 DNA sequence: TGCAGCGTTTCTCCGGGACAGGGACCCTACGAGCAGTACTTC.

CDR3 in DNA: TGTGCCAGCAGCTCGGGGGAACATCCCGATCAGCCCCAGCATTTT. Translation gives CASSSGEHPDQPQHF. The chain has TRBV9 and TRBJ1-5; a possible D gene is TRBD1 (5 bases). With 4 bases removed from V and 5 bases from J, the gap between germline ends came to 16 bases. CDR1 SGDLS and CDR2 YYNGEE come from the germline V gene. The CDR3 runs to 15 residues.

The chain employs TRBV5-6 and TRBJ1-1; no clear D gene. V was trimmed by 4 bases and J by 4 bases, leaving 11 bases between them. CDR3 length: 13 amino acids. Germline V CDR1 and CDR2: SGHDT, YYEEEE. CDR3 DNA: TGTGCCAGCAGCGTCGACACGACCACTGAAGCTTTCTTT. It translates to CASSVDTTTEAFF.

The V gene is TRBV10-3, the J gene TRBJ1-1; the D is unclear. Trimming took 6 bases from V and 4 from J, leaving 18 bases between them. Germline V gene sequence: CDR1 ENHRY, CDR2 SYGVKD. This CDR3 region has 15 residues. The CDR3 loop reads CAIRDLQGWFTEAFF. CDR3 nucleotide sequence: TGTGCCATCAGGGACCTCCAAGGATGGTTCACTGAAGCTTTCTTT.

This clonotype has just a few counts. V usage is TRBV5-6 and J usage is TRBJ2-1; no firm D call. V was pared by 0 bases and J by 3 bases, with 7 bases between. CDR1 and CDR2 from the germline V gene are SGHDT and YYEEEE. This CDR3 contains 14 residues. This CDR3 is CASSLETYYNEQFF. CDR3 in DNA: TGTGCCAGCAGCTTGGAGACTTACTACAATGAGCAGTTCTTC.

The table lists this clonotype with a few counts. The V and J genes are TRBV28 and TRBJ1-4; perhaps TRBD1 as D (6 bases). Germline V gives CDR1 MDHEN, CDR2 SYDVKM. V was trimmed by 6 bases and J by 8 bases, leaving 28 bases between them. The CDR3 length is 18 residues. The CDR3 region is CASSPFGTGRGRGEKLFF. In DNA form, the CDR3 reads TGTGCCAGCAGCCCATTTGGCACAGGGCGGGGACGTGGGGAAAAACTGTTTTTT.